What follows is one T cell receptor beta chain and its context. Its antigen is undetermined. Compared with germline, one end of the junction differs, possibly owing to a read error. Starting material of about 0.45 ug total RNA yielded TCR beta cDNA via a constant-region primer. ARM-PCR, slightly modified, supplied the TCR beta libraries through three nested multiplex PCR rounds. For roughly 11 cycles apiece, the opening two PCR rounds ran with TRBV1-TRBV30 forward primers and a C-beta reverse primer. Via MiXCR, TCRdb re-called the multiplex PCR reads, giving one row per CDR3 protein. Of under 45,000 distinct CDR3 sequences listed, around 72% were seen once; the top ten hold about a fifth. Total RNA and DNA came together from 20-30 mg of bulk tissue without cell sorting. The sample originates from a study of tumor-infiltrating lymphocytes in primary liver carcinoma. About the research overall: These patients were men and women whose ages were 30 to 69 years.

This CDR3 is 14 amino acids long. Per the germline V gene, CDR1 is MNHEY and CDR2 is SVGAGI. Study results and caveats: Significantly larger top-250-clone fractions were found in tumors than in blood (p = 0.039). Tumor region pairs outstripped tumor-adjacent and tumor-blood pairs in overlap. Representation across all five tumor regions was limited to only about 7-25% of top clones.

Material: liver tumor tissue from sampling region 2. Stated subset: tumor region T2, inferior pole. The rearrangement uses TRBV6-5 and TRBJ1-4; D is undetermined. This sequence was found in a man aged 35-49 years with primary liver carcinoma and hepatitis B virus infection. The CDR3 bases are TGTGCCAGCACCCGTGGTTGGACTAATGAGAAACTGTTTTTT. This translates into CASTRGWTNEKLFF.